Sequencing of this TCR beta chain was carried out in a study of identical twins. Study-wide results and caveats: Analyses of zero insertions could be partly confounded by invariant MAIT and iNKT cells. Insertions were fewer in abundant cord blood beta clonotypes, whereas memory repertoires showed none of this pattern.

The V end lost 3 bases, the J end lost 0 bases, and 9 bases lay between the germline ends. The CDR3 consists of 14 residues. Germline CDR1 reads SGHTA; CDR2 reads FQGNSA. After template switching added a universal primer site, the resulting cDNA carried unique molecular identifiers. In TCRdb, the 5' RACE reads were re-called with MiXCR into one record per CDR3 protein. The sample holds about 150,000 distinct CDR3 sequences, under 4.5% seen once. There are many counts of this clonotype. Its antigen is undetermined. The chain uses TRBV7-2 and TRBJ2-7, with D unclear. The TCR sequence derives from a man younger than 35 in good health. Sequenced sample: memory T cells sorted from blood. DNA for the CDR3: TGTGCCAGCAGCTTCCGGACGGGCTCCTACGAGCAGTACTTC. It encodes CASSFRTGSYEQYF.